This T cell receptor beta chain is from a study of cytomegalovirus exposure and HLA in healthy donors. Looking at the study overall: Assignment to the Caucasian-associated ancestry cluster applied to around 76% of the approximately 370 genotyped donors. Study observations and caveats: For most TCR sequences rarity was the rule, although some public TCRs occurred in many donors. Later analysis associated a missense DCLRE1C variant with TCR beta V- and J-gene trimming.

PCR used 60 Vbeta primers and 13 Jbeta primers. TCRdb's table, derived via immunoSEQ multiplex PCR, lists solely in-frame clones and lacks some. Here the sample spans approximately 130,000 clones, 80% to 85% being singletons. With 4 bases clipped from V and 3 bases from J, the junction kept 5 bases outside the gene matches. The germline V gene encodes CDR1 SGHTA and CDR2 FQGNSA. The length of the CDR3 is 14 residues. This clone was recorded once. What it binds is unknown. Despite likely unrecorded immune exposures, the donors were nominally healthy at the time of sampling. The rearrangement links TRBV7-2 to TRBJ2-7; TRBD1 matches 8 bases. The sequence was collected from a man aged 18 to 35 in good health and CMV-seronegative. Specimen: PBMCs. CDR3 amino acids: CASSSGQAFYEQYF. The CDR3 DNA reads as TGTGCCAGCAGCTCGGGACAGGCTTTCTACGAGCAGTACTTC. Looking up the rest from reference TRBV7-2 and TRBJ2-7 gives the full variable domain: GAGVSQSPSNKVTEKGKDVELRCDPISGHTALYWYRQSLGQGLEFLIYFQGNSAPDKSGLPSDRFSAERTGGSVSTLTIQRTQQEDSAVYLCASSSGQAFYEQYFGPGTRLTVT.